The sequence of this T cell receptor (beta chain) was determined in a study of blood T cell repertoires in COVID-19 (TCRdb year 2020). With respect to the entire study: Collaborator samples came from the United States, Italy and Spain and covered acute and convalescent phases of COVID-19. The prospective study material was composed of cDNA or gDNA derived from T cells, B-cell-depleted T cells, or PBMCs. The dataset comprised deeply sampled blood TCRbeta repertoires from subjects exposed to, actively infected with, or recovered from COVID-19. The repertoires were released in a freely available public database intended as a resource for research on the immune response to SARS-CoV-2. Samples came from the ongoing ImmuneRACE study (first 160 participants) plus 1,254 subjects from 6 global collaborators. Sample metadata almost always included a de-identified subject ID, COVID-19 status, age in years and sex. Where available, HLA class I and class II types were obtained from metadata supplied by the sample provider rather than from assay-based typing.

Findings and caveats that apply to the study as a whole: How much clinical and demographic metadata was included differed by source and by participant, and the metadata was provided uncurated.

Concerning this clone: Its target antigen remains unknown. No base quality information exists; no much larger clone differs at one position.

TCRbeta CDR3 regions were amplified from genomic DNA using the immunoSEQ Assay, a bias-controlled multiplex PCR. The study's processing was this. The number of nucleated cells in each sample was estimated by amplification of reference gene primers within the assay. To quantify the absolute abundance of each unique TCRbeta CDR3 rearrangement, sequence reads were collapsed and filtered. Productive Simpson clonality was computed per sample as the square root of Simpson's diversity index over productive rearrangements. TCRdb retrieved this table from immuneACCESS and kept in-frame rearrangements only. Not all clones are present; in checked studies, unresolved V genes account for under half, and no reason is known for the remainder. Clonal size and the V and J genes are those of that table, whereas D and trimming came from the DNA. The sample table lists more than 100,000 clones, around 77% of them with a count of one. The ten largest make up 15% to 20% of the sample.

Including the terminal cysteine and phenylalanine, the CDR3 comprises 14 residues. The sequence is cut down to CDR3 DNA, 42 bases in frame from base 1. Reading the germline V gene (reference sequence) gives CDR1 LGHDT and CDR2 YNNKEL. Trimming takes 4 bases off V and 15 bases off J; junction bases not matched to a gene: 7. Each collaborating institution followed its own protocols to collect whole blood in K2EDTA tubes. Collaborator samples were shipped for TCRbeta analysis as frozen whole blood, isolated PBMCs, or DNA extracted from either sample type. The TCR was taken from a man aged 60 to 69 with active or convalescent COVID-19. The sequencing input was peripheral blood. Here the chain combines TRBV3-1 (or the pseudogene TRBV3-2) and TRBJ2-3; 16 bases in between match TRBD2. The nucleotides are TGTGCCAGCAGCCTAGGGACTAGCGGGAGGGCCGGATATTTT. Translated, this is CASSLGTSGRAGYF.